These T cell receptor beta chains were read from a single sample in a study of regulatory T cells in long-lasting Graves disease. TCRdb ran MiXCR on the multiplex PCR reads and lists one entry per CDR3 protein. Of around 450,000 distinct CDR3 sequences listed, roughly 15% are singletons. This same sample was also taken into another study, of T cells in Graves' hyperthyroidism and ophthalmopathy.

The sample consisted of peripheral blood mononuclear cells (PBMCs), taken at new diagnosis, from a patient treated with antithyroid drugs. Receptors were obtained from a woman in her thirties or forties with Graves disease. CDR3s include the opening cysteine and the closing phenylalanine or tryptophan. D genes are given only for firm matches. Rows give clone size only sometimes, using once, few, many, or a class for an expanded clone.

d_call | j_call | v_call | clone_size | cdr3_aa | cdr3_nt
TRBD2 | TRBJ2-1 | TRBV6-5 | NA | CASTLLGTSRHEQFF | TGTGCCAGCACCTTACTCGGGACTAGCAGACATGAGCAGTTCTTC
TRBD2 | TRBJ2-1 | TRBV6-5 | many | CASSYSPGLGTNEQFF | TGTGCCAGCAGTTACTCACCGGGACTAGGGACTAATGAGCAGTTCTTC
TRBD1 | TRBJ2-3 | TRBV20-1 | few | CSARRDRTRTDTQYF | TGCAGTGCTAGAAGGGACAGGACCCGCACAGATACGCAGTATTTT
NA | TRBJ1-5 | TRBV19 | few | CASSAGGANHQPQHF | TGTGCCAGTAGCGCGGGGGGGGCCAACCATCAGCCCCAGCATTTT
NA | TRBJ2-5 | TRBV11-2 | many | CASSPRPQETQYF | TGTGCCAGCAGCCCCCGACCCCAAGAGACCCAGTACTTC
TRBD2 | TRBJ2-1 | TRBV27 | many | CASSLFGPGLAGVNEQFF | TGTGCCAGCAGTTTATTCGGCCCCGGACTAGCGGGAGTTAATGAGCAGTTCTTC
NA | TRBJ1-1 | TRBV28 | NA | CASREGQMNTEAFF | TGTGCCAGCAGGGAAGGACAGATGAACACTGAAGCTTTCTTT
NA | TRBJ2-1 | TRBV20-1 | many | CSARASSYNEQFF | TGCAGCGCCAGGGCGAGCTCCTACAATGAGCAGTTCTTC
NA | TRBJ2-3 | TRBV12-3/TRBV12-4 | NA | CASRRQGFTDTQYF | TGTGCCAGCAGGAGGCAGGGTTTCACAGATACGCAGTATTTT
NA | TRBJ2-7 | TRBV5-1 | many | CASSLDITAYEQYF | TGCGCCAGCAGCTTGGACATAACAGCCTACGAGCAGTACTTC
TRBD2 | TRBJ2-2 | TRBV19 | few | CASSIGLARNTGELFF | TGTGCCAGTAGTATCGGACTAGCGAGGAACACCGGGGAGCTGTTTTTT
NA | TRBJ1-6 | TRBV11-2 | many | CASSLTRTDYNSPLHF | TGTGCCAGCAGCTTAACACGGACAGATTATAATTCACCCCTCCACTTT
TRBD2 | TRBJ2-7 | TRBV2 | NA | CASSDWTSGTEQYF | TGTGCCAGCAGTGATTGGACTAGCGGGACCGAGCAGTACTTC
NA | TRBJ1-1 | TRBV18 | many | CASSPDGGNTEAFF | TGTGCCAGCTCACCAGATGGGGGGAACACTGAAGCTTTCTTT
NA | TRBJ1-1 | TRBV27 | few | CASSLTGDMNTEAFF | TGTGCCAGCAGTTTAACGGGGGACATGAACACTGAAGCTTTCTTT
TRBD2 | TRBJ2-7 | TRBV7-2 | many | CASSGRGAYEQYF | TGTGCCAGCAGCGGGAGGGGTGCCTACGAGCAGTACTTC
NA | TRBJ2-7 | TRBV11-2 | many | CASSSRFVQYF | TGTGCCAGCAGCTCCAGATTCGTGCAGTACTTC
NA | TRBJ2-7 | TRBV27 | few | CASSLMGGNTKYF | TGTGCCAGCAGTTTAATGGGTGGCAACACCAAGTACTTC
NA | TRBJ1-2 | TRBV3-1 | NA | CASSQGGFVYGYTF | TGTGCCAGCAGCCAAGGAGGGTTCGTCTATGGCTACACCTTC
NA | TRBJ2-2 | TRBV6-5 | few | CASSYSYNTGELFF | TGTGCCAGCAGTTACTCCTATAACACCGGGGAGCTGTTTTTT
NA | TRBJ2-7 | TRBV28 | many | CASSFDSYEQYF | TGTGCCAGCAGCTTTGACAGCTACGAGCAGTACTTC
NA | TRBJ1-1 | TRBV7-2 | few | CASSLTWNTEAFF | TGTGCCAGCAGCTTAACGTGGAACACTGAAGCTTTCTTT
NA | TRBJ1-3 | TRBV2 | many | CASRFSGNTIYF | TGTGCCAGCAGGTTCTCTGGAAACACCATATATTTT
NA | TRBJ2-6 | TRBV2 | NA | CASRRQLRTSGANVLTF | TGTGCCAGCCGTAGACAGCTTAGAACCTCTGGGGCCAACGTCCTGACTTTC
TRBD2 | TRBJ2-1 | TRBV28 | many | CASSLFILAGYNEQFF | TGTGCCAGCAGTTTATTCATTCTAGCGGGCTACAATGAGCAGTTCTTC
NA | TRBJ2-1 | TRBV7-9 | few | CASGAAQVYNEQFF | TGTGCCAGCGGAGCAGCCCAGGTTTACAATGAGCAGTTCTTC
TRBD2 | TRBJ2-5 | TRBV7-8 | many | CASSPLEGRAQETQYF | TGTGCCAGCAGCCCCCTTGAAGGGAGGGCCCAAGAGACCCAGTACTTC
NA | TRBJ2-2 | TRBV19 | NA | CASSISGTTPGELFF | TGTGCCAGTAGTATAAGCGGAACTACTCCCGGGGAGCTGTTTTTT
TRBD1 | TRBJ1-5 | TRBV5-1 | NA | CASSPVAGGKGQPQHF | TGCGCCAGCAGCCCGGTCGCAGGGGGTAAAGGTCAGCCCCAGCATTTT
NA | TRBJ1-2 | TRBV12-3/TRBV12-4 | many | CASSPQIHYGYTF | TGTGCCAGCAGTCCTCAAATCCACTATGGCTACACCTTC
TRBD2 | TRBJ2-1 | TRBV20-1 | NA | CSAPLAGGYDEQFF | TGCAGTGCCCCCCTAGCGGGAGGCTACGATGAGCAGTTCTTC
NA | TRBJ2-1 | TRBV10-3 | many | CAITSGVGEQFF | TGTGCCATCACTTCAGGGGTCGGGGAGCAGTTCTTC
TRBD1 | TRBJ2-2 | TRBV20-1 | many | CSASPTQGERTGELFF | TGCAGTGCTAGCCCCACTCAGGGGGAGCGCACCGGGGAGCTGTTTTTT
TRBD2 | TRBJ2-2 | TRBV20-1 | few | CSASAGGPAGELFF | TGCAGTGCTAGTGCGGGAGGGCCGGCCGGGGAGCTGTTTTTT
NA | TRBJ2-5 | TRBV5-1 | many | CASSLGGAQETQYF | TGTGCCAGCAGCTTAGGGGGAGCCCAAGAGACCCAGTACTTC
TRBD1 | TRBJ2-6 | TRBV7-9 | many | CASIEWSGTGGSGANVLTF | TGTGCCAGCATCGAGTGGTCCGGGACAGGGGGCTCTGGGGCCAACGTCCTGACTTTC
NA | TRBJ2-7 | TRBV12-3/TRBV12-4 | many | CASSKRENHEQYF | TGTGCCAGCAGTAAACGGGAGAATCACGAGCAGTACTTC
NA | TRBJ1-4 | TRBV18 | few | CASSPPAGGEKLFF | TGTGCCAGCTCACCACCGGCGGGTGGCGAAAAACTGTTTTTT
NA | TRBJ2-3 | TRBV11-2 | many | CASSTTLTDTQYF | TGTGCCAGCAGCACCACCCTTACAGATACGCAGTATTTT
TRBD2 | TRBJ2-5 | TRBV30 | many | CAWSGTIGTSGSRETQYF | TGTGCCTGGAGTGGGACAATTGGGACTAGCGGGAGCCGCGAGACCCAGTACTTC